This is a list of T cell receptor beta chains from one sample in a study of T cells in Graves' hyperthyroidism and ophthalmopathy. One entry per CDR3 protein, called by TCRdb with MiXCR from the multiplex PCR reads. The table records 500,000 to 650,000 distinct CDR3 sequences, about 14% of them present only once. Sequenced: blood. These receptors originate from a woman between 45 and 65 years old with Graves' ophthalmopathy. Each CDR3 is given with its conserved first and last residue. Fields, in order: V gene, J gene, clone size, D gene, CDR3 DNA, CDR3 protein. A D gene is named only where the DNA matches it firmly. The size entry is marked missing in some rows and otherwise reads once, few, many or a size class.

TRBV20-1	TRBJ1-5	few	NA	TGCAGTGCTAGAGATCAAGGTTTCGGCAATCAGCCCCAGCATTTT	CSARDQGFGNQPQHF
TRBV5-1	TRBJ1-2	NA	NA	TGCGCCAGCAGCGGGGGAGGGGCGAACTATTATGGCTACACCTTC	CASSGGGANYYGYTF
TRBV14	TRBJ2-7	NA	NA	TGTGCCAGCAGCCAAGATCGGTCAAGCTCCTACGAGCAGTACTTC	CASSQDRSSSYEQYF
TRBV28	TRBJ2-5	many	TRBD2	TGTGCCAGCAGTTCTCCCAACATGGCGGGAGCGGGGGAGACCCAGTACTTC	CASSSPNMAGAGETQYF
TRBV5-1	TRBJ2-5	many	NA	TGCGCCAGCAGCCAATTTCCGACAGGAACGAGCCGGGAGACCCAGTACTTC	CASSQFPTGTSRETQYF
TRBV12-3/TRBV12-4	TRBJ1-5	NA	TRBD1	TGTGCCAGCAGTTGGGACAGGGGAGATCAGCCCCAGCATTTT	CASSWDRGDQPQHF
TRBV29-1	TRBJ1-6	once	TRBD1	TGCAGCGTTAGGACAGGAGATTATAATTCACCCCTCCACTTT	CSVRTGDYNSPLHF
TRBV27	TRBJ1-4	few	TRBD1	TGTGCCAGCAGTCCCTCCCGGGGGGACAGGGGTGAAAAACTGTTTTTT	CASSPSRGDRGEKLFF
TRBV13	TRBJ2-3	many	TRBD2	TGTGCCAGCAGTTCTCCCCCCGGCGGGAGATCGGATACGCAGTATTTT	CASSSPPGGRSDTQYF
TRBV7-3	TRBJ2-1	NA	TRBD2	TGTGCCGGCAGCTTAACGTGGAGCGGGAAAGACAATGAGCAGTTCTTC	CAGSLTWSGKDNEQFF
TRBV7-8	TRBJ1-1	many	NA	TGTGCCAGCAGCTCCCCGGGACATCTGAACACTGAAGCTTTCTTT	CASSSPGHLNTEAFF
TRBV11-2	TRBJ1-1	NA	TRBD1	TGTGCCAGCAGCCCAAACAGGGGGCGGTTGGGGGACACTGAAGCTTTCTTT	CASSPNRGRLGDTEAFF
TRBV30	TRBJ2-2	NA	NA	TGTGCAGTAGGCAGGGGGGCTAGCGGGCCGAACACCGGGGAGCTGTTTTTT	CAVGRGASGPNTGELFF
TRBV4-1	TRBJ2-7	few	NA	TGCGCCAGCAGCCGGAGTAGCGGAGAACCCTACGAGCAGTACTTC	CASSRSSGEPYEQYF
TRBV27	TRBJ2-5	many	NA	TGTGCCAGCAGGAACCCCAGGGGGACCCAGTACTTC	CASRNPRGTQYF
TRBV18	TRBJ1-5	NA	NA	TGTGCCAGCTCACCCGGGATGGTCGATCAGCCCCAGCATTTT	CASSPGMVDQPQHF
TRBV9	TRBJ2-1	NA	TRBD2	TGTGCCAGCAGCGTAGGCCTAGCGGGAGCCGGGGAGTTCTTC	CASSVGLAGAGEFF
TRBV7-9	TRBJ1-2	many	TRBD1	TGTGCCAGCAGCGTAGGGGGCGACTATGGCTACACCTTC	CASSVGGDYGYTF
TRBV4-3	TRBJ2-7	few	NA	TGCGCCAGCAGCCAGGGTTACCGGACAGTAACCTACGAGCAGTACTTC	CASSQGYRTVTYEQYF
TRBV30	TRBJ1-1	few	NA	TGTGCCTGGAGGGGCCAAGGAGTGAACACTGAAGCTTTCTTT	CAWRGQGVNTEAFF
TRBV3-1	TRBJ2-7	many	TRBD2	TGTGCCAGCAGTCCCAGCGGGAGGGTATTCGAGCAGTACTTC	CASSPSGRVFEQYF
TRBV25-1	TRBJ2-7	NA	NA	TGTGCCAGCAGTGATGGACAAACCTACGAGCAGTACTTC	CASSDGQTYEQYF
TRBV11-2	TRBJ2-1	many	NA	TGTGCCAGCAGCTCTAAATCCTACAATGAGCAGTTCTTC	CASSSKSYNEQFF
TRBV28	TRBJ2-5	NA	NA	TGTGCCAGCAGTTCGCCGGGAAAAAGGGAGACCCAGTACTTC	CASSSPGKRETQYF
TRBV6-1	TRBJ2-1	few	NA	TGTGCCAGCAGGACGACGGGAGCTTGGGTTGGTGAGCAGTTCTTC	CASRTTGAWVGEQFF
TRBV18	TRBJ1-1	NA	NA	TGTGCCAGCTCACGAGGTCTCCTGGGGTTAAACACTGAAGCTTTCTTT	CASSRGLLGLNTEAFF
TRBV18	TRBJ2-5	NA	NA	TGTGCCAGCTCAGCTGACGAGACCCAGTACTTC	CASSADETQYF
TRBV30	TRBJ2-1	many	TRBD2	TGTGCCTGGACCGAGACTAGCGGGAGAGGGTATGAGCAGTTCTTC	CAWTETSGRGYEQFF
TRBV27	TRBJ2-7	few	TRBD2	TGTGCCAGCAAGGGTCTAGCGGAAAGTTACGAGCAGTACTTC	CASKGLAESYEQYF
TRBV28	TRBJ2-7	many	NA	TGTGCCAGCAGTTTCGGCGGGACCTCCTACGAGCAGTACTTC	CASSFGGTSYEQYF
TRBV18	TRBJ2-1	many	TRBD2	TGTGCCAGCTCACCAGAGAGCGGGATAGTGAGAAATGAGCAGTTCTTC	CASSPESGIVRNEQFF
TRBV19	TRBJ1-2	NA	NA	TGTGCCAGTAGTATGACTGGCAGCGTCAACTATGGCTACACCTTC	CASSMTGSVNYGYTF
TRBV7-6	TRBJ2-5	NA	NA	TGTGCCAGCAGCCCGAACCCGGGCACCCAGTACTTC	CASSPNPGTQYF
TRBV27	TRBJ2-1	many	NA	TGTGCCAGCAACCAGGGTGGGAGTGAGTATGAGCAGTTCTTC	CASNQGGSEYEQFF
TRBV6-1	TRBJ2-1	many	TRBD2	TGTGCCAGCAGTCGACTAGCGGGATTTGATGAGCAGTTCTTC	CASSRLAGFDEQFF
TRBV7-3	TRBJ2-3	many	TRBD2	TGTGCCAGCAGCTGGACTAGCGGGAGCCCCACAGATACGCAGTATTTT	CASSWTSGSPTDTQYF
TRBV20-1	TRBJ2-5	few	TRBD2	TGCAGTGCTAGATCTAGCGGAAAAGAGACCCAGTACTTC	CSARSSGKETQYF
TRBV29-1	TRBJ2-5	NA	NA	TGCAGCGTTGAAGTGCCGGGAGCCTTCGGGACCCAGTACTTC	CSVEVPGAFGTQYF
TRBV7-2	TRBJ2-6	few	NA	TGTGCCAGCAGCCCCCCTCCAGGCCGCTCTGGGGCCAACGTCCTGACTTTC	CASSPPPGRSGANVLTF
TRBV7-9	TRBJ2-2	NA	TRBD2	TGTGCCAGCAGCTTAGAGCGGGACCCCGGGGAGCTGTTTTTT	CASSLERDPGELFF
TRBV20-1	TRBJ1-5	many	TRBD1	TGCAGTGCTAGAGCCGGAGAGGGGGCAAGTCAGCCCCAGCATTTT	CSARAGEGASQPQHF
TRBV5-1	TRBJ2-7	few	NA	TGCGCCAGCAACCCTACGGGACTCCGGCTAGAGCAGTACTTC	CASNPTGLRLEQYF